This T cell receptor (beta chain) was recorded in a study of T cells in women clearing cervical HPV infection. For the study at large: Control women cleared a single incident HPV16 infection within 12 months. Cases' blood sampling followed lesion detection by median roughly five months (90 to 200).

Assay used: immunoSEQ multiplex PCR; TCRdb lists only in-frame clones, some missing. This sample contains roughly 23,000 clones. Prevalent HPV16 infections were excluded; only incident single HPV16 infections included. As to this clone: Its antigen is not identified. The read ends 3 residues shy of where the CDR3 ends; the end is completed using the germline J gene.

Trimming at V came to 5 bases and at J to 5 bases, leaving 9 bases not matched to a gene. The CDR3 covers 14 residues. Germline loops: CDR1 SQVTM, CDR2 ANQGSEA. General observations from the study: Controls had more TRBV6-7 (about 0.16%) than cases (approximately 0.11%).

The sequenced sample was blood buffy coat. This chain joins TRBV29-1 and TRBJ1-2; 9 bases are shared with TRBD1. This sequence originates from a woman between 18 and 75 years old with a cervical HPV16 infection that either progressed to CIN3+ or cleared (not recorded which). The DNA read from the CDR3 is TGCAGCGTTTCAAACGGGGACAGGGCGTATGGC. This sequence encodes CSVSNGDRAYG. The CDR3 in its entirety is CSVSNGDRAYGYTF.